The subject of this entry is one TCR beta chain. What it binds is unknown. This specimen comes from a study of cytomegalovirus exposure and HLA in healthy donors. Study-wide findings and caveats: In a later analysis, at a false discovery rate of 0.05, about 15,000 TCR beta sequences were associated with HLA alleles.

PCR involved 60 Vbeta and 13 Jbeta primers. Assay: immunoSEQ multiplex PCR; the TCRdb copy retains only in-frame clones and omits some. The data show about 160,000 clones, approximately 70% seen once. This CDR3 has 16 amino acids. The J segment lost 0 bases and the V segment lost 4 bases, leaving 9 bases of the junction unmatched. Germline lookup yields CDR1 SGDLS and CDR2 YYNGEE. The sequenced sample was PBMCs. This rearrangement joins TRBV9 to TRBJ2-7; 8 nucleotides match TRBD1. This receptor was obtained from a man aged 35 to 55 in good health and CMV-seropositive. The CDR3 DNA follows: TGTGCCAGCAGCCCGAGGGACAGGCCGAGCTCCTACGAGCAGTACTTC. Translation gives CASSPRDRPSSYEQYF.